This T cell receptor (beta chain) was documented in a study of molecular identifiers for immune sequencing clone quantification. The germline V gene has CDR1 MDHEN and CDR2 SYDVKM. The CDR3 is made up of 14 amino acids. The ends were cut back, 11 bases at V and 2 bases at J, with 17 bases in the middle. TCRdb re-derived calls from the PCR reads in MiXCR, one entry per CDR3 protein. The table has some 680,000 distinct CDR3 sequences, over 25% seen once. The receptor was derived from a human donor in good health. Some libraries in this study had Jurkat cell RNA spiked in. The material sequenced was naive CD8+ T cells from blood, with Jurkat cell RNA spiked in. Subset: FACS-sorted CD8+CD4-CCR7+CD45RA+ naive T cells. The chain recombines TRBV28 with TRBJ2-3; D is perhaps TRBD2 (5 bases). This CDR3 reads CAAQEEPYTDTQYF. The CDR3 DNA reads as TGTGCCGCCCAGGAGGAGCCCTACACAGATACGCAGTATTTT.